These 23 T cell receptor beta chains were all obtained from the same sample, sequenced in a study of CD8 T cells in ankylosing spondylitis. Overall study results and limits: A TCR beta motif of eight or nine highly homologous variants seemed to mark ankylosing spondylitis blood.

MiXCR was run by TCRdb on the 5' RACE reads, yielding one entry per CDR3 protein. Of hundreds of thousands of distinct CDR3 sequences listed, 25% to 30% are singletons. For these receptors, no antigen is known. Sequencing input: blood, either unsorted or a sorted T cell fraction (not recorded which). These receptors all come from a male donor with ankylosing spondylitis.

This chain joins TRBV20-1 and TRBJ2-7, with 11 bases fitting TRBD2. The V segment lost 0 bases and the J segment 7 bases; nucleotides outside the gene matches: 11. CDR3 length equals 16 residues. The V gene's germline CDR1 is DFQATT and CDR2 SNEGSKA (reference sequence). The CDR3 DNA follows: TGCAGTGCTAGAGATCTGGCTAGCGGGAGGAAGGAGGAGCAGTACTTC. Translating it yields CSARDLASGRKEEQYF.

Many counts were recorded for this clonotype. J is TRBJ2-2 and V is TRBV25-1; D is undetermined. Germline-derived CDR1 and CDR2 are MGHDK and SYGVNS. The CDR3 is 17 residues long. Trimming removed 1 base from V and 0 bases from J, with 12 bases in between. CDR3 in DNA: TGTGCCAGCAGTGAATTAAAAGGGCAGCCGAACACCGGGGAGCTGTTTTTT. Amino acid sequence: CASSELKGQPNTGELFF.

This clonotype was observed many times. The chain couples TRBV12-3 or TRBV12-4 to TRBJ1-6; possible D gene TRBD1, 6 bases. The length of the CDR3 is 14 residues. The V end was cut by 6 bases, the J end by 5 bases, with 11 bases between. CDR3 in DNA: TGTGCCAGCAGCCTTGGACAGAATAATTCACCCCTCCACTTT. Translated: CASSLGQNNSPLHF.

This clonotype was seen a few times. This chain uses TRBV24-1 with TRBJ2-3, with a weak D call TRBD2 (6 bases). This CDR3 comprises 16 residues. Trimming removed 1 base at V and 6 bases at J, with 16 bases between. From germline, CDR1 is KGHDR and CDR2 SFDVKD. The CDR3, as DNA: TGTGCCACCAGTGATTTCTTCGCGGGAATGCGGGATACGCAGTATTTT. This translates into CATSDFFAGMRDTQYF.

For the CDR3, the DNA is TGTGCCAGCAGACCTGCAGATGGAAACACCATATATTTT. Translation: CASRPADGNTIYF. The chain employs TRBV12-3 or TRBV12-4 and TRBJ1-3; D is ambiguous. This CDR3 is 13 amino acids long. Trimming stripped 6 bases from V and 3 bases from J, with 9 bases between.

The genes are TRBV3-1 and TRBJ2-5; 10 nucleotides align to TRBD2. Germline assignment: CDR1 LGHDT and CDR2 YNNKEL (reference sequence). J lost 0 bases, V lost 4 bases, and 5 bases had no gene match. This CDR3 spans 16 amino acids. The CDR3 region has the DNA TGTGCCAGCAGCCTGCCACTAGCGGGGAACCAAGAGACCCAGTACTTC. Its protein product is CASSLPLAGNQETQYF.

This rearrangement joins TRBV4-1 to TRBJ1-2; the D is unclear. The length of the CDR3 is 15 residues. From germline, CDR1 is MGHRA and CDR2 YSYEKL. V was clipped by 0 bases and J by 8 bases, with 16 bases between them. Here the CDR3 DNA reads TGCGCCAGCAGCCAAGATTCGGGTAGGATGGTAGGCTACACCTTC. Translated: CASSQDSGRMVGYTF.

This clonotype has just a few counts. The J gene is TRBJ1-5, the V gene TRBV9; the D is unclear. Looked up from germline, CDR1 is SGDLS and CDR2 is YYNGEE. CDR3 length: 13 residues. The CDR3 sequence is CASGQDSNQPQHF. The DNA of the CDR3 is TGTGCTTCTGGGCAGGACAGCAATCAGCCCCAGCATTTT.

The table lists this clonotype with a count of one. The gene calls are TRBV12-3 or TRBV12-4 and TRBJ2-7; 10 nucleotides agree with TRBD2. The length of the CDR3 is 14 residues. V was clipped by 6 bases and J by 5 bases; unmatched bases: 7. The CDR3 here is CASSLAGVVHEQYF. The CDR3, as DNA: TGTGCCAGCAGCCTAGCGGGAGTAGTCCACGAGCAGTACTTC.

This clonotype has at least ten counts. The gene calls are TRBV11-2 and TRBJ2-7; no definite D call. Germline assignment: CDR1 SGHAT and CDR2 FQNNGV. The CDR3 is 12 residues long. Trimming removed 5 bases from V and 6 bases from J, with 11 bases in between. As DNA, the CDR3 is TGTGCCAGCAGCCCAACAGCTCGCGAGCAGTACTTC. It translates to CASSPTAREQYF.

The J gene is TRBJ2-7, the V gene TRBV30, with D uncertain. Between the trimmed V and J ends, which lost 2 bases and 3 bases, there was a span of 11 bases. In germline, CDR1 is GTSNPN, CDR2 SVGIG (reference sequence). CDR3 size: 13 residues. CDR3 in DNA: TGTGCCTGGAGTACCACCAAGGACTACGAGCAGTACTTC. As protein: CAWSTTKDYEQYF.

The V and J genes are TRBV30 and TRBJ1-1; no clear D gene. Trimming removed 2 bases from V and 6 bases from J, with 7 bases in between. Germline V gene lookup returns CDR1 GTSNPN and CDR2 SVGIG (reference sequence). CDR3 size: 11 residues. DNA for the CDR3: TGTGCCTGGAGTAGGGTTTCTGAAGCTTTCTTT. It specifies CAWSRVSEAFF. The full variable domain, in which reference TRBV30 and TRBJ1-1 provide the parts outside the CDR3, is SQTIHQWPATLVQPVGSPLSLECTVEGTSNPNLYWYRQAAGRGLQLLFYSVGIGQISSEVPQNLSASRPQDRQFILSSKKLLLSDSGFYLCAWSRVSEAFFGQGTRLTVV.

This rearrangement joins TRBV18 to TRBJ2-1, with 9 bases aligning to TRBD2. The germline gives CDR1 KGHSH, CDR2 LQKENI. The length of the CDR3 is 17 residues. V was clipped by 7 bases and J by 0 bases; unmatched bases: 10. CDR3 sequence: CASYPRLAASSYNEQFF. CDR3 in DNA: TGTGCCAGCTACCCTAGACTAGCGGCAAGCTCCTACAATGAGCAGTTCTTC.

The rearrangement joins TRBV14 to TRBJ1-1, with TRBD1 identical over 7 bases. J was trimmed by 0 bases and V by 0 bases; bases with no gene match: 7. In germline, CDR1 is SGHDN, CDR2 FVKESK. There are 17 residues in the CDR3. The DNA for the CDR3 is TGTGCCAGCAGCCAAGATGGGGACAGATACATGAACACTGAAGCTTTCTTT. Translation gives CASSQDGDRYMNTEAFF.

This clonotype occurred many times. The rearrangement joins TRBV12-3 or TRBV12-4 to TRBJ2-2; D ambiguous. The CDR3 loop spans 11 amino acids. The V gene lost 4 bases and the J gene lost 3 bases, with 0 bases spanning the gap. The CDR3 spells CASSYTGELFF. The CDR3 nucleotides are TGTGCCAGCAGTTACACCGGGGAGCTGTTTTTT.

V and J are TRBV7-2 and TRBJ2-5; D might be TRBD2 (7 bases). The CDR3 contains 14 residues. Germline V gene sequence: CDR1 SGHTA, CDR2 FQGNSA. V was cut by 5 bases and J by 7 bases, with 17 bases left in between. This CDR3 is CASSGAGATGTQYF. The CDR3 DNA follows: TGTGCCAGCAGCGGCGCGGGGGCCACGGGGACCCAGTACTTC.

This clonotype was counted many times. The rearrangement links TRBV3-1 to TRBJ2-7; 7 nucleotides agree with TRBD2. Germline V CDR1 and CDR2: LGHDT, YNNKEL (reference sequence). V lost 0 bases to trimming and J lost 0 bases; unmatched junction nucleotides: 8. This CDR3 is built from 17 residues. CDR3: CASSQDPSGTLSYEQYF. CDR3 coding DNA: TGTGCCAGCAGCCAAGACCCTAGCGGTACCCTCTCCTACGAGCAGTACTTC.

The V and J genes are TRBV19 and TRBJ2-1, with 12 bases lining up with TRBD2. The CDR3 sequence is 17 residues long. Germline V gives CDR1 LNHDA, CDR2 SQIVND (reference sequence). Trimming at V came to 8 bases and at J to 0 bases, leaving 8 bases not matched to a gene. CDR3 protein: CASSGLAGRSSYNEQFF. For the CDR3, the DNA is TGTGCCAGTTCGGGACTAGCGGGCCGGAGCTCCTACAATGAGCAGTTCTTC.

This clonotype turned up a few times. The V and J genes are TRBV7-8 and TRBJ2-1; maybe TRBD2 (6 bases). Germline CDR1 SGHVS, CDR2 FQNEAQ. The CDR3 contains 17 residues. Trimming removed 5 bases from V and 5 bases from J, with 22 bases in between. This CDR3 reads CASSPRFLAGWNNEQFF. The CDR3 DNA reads TGTGCCAGCAGCCCCCGGTTTTTGGCGGGATGGAACAATGAGCAGTTCTTC. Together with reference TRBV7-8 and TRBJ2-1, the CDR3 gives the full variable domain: GAGVSQSPRYKVAKRGQDVALRCDPISGHVSLFWYQQALGQGPEFLTYFQNEAQLDKSGLPSDRFFAERPEGSVSTLKIQRTQQEDSAVYLCASSPRFLAGWNNEQFFGPGTRLTVL.

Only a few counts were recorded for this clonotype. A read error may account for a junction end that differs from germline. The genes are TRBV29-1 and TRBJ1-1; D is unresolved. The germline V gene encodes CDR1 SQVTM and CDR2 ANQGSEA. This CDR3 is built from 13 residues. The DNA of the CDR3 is TGCAGCGTAGAAGGGAGTGAGGGCACTGAAGCTTTCTTT. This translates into CSVEGSEGTEAFF.

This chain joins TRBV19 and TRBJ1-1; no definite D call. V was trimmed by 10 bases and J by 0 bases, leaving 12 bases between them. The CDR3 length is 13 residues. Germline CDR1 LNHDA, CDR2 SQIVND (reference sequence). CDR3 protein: CATRGIMNTEAFF. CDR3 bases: TGTGCCACTCGGGGTATTATGAACACTGAAGCTTTCTTT.

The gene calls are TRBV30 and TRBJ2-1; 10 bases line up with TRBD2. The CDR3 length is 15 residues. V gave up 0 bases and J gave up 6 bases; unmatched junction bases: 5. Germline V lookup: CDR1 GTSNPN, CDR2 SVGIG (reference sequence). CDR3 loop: CAWSVSSGRFNEQFF. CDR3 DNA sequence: TGTGCCTGGAGTGTAAGTAGCGGGAGGTTCAATGAGCAGTTCTTC.

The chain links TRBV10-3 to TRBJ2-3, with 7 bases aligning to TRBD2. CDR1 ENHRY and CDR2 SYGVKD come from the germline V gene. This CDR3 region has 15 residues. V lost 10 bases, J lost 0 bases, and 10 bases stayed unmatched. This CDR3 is CATSTGGPSTDTQYF. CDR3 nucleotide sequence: TGTGCCACCTCGACGGGAGGCCCTAGCACAGATACGCAGTATTTT.